This T cell receptor beta chain was captured by sequencing in a study of identical twins. A single record per CDR3 protein comes from TCRdb applying MiXCR to the 5' RACE reads. The sample lists around 550,000 distinct CDR3 sequences, roughly 15% occurring once. The V segment lost 4 bases and the J segment 0 bases; nucleotides outside the gene matches: 12. CDR3 length: 18 amino acids. Germline assignment: CDR1 SGHVS and CDR2 FNYEAQ. A further study also used this sample, focusing on yellow fever vaccine responses in identical twins.

This chain links TRBV7-6 with TRBJ1-1; the match to TRBD1 covers 9 bases. Sequenced: CD4+ T cells sorted from blood. The receptor's source is a woman between 18 and 29 years old in good health. CDR3: CASSSRQGDFSMNTEAFF. The CDR3 DNA reads as TGTGCCAGCAGCTCACGACAGGGGGACTTTTCCATGAACACTGAAGCTTTCTTT.